Included here is one T cell receptor beta chain sequence, with context. This entry belongs to a study of blood T cell repertoires in COVID-19. Study overall: Material from acute and convalescent COVID-19 was sourced from the United States, Italy and Spain.

Individuals aged 18 to 89 years were recruited from approximately 22 US areas. Cohort placement rested on clinical history that participants reported themselves. Either two negative PCRs, clearance, or symptom resolution qualified Cohort 3 donors as recovered. This table comes from immunoSEQ multiplex PCR, and its TCRdb copy is limited to in-frame clones, with some not included. The repertoire consists of 200,000 to 250,000 clones, with around nine tenths occurring once and the leading ten covering 10% to 12%. Sequenced: PBMCs or T cells enriched from blood (not recorded which). The sequence was obtained from a man younger than 40 who had recovered from COVID-19.

CDR3 amino acids: CATSDTGSSDSGANVLTF. The CDR3, as DNA: TGTGCCACCAGTGACACGGGATCTTCCGACTCTGGGGCCAACGTCCTGACTTTC. The V gene is TRBV24-1, the J gene TRBJ2-6; TRBD2 might be the D (5 bases). Per germline, CDR1 KGHDR and CDR2 SFDVKD. This CDR3 contains 18 residues. V shed 4 bases and J shed 0 bases, with 15 bases lying between them.